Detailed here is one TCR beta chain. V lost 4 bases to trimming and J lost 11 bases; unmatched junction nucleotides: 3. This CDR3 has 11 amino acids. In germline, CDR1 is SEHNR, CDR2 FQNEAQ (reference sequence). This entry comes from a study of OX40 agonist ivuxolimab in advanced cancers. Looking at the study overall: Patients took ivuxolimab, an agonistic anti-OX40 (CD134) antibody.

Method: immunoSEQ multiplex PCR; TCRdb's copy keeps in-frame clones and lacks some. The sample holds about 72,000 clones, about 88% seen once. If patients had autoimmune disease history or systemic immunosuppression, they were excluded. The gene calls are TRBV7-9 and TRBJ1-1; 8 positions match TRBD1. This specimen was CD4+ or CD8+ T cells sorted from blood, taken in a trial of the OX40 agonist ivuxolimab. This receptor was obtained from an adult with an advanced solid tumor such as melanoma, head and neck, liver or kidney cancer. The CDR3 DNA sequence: TGTGCCAGCAGCTCAGGGGGCACGGCTTTCTTT. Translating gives CASSSGGTAFF.